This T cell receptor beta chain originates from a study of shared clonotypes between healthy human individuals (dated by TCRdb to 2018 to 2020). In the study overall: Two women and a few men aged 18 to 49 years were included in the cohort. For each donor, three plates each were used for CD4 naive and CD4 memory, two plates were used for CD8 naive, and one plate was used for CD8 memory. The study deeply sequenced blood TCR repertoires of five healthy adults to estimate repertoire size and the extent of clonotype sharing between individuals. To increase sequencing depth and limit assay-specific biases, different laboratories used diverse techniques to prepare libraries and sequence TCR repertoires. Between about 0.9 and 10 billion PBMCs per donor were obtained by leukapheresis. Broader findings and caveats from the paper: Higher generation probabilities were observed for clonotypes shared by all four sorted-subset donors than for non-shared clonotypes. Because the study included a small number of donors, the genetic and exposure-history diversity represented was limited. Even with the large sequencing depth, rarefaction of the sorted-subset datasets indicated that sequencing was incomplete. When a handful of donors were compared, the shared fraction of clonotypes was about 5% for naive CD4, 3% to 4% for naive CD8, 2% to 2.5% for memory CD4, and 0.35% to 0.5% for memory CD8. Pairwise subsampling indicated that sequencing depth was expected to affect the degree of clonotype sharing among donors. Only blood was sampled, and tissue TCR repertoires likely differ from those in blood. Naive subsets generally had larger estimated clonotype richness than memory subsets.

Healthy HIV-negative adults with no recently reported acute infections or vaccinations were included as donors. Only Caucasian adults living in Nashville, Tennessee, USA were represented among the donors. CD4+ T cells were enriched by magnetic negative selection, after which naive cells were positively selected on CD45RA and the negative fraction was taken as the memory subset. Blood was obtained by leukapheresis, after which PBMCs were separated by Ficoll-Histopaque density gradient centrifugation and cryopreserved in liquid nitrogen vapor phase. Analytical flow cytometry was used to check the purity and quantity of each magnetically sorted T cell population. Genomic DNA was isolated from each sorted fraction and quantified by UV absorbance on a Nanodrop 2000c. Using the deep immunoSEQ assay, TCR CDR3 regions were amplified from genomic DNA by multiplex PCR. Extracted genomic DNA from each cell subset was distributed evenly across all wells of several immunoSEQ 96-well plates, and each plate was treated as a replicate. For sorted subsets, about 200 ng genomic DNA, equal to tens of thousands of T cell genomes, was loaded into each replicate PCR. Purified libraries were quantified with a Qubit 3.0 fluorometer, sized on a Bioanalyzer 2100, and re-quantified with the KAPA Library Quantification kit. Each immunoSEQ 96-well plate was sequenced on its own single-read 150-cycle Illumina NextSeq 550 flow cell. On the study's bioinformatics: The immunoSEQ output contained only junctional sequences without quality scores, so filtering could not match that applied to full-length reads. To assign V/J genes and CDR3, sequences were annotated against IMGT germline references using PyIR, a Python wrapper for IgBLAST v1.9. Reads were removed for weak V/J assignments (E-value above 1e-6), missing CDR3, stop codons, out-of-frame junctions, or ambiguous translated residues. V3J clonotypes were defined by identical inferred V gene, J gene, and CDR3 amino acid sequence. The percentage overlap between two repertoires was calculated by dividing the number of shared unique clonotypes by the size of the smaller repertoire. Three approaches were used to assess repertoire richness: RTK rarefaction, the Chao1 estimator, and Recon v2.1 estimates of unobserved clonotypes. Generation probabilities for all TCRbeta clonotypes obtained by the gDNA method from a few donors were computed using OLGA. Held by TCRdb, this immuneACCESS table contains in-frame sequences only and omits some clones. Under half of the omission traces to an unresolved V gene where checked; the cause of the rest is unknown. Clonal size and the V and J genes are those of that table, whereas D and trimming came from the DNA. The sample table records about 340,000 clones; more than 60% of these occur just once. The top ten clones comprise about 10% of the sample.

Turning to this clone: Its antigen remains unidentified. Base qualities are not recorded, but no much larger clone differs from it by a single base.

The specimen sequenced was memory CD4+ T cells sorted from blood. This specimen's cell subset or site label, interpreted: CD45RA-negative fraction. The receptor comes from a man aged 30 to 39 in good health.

Here the CDR3 is given as CASSTTDRFGDEQYF. The sequenced DNA: TGTGCCAGCAGTACCACGGACAGGTTCGGGGACGAGCAGTACTTC. The chain couples TRBV27 to TRBJ2-7; TRBD1 aligns with 7 central bases. Clipping removes 5 bases from V and 5 bases from J, with 12 as the unmatched junction base count. CDR1 and CDR2 were assigned from the germline V gene (reference sequence) as MNHEY and SMNVEV. Counted from cysteine to phenylalanine, this CDR3 has 15 amino acids. Of all the DNA, just the CDR3 is kept, 45 bases in frame from base 1.